The 24 T cell receptor beta chains below come from one sample, sequenced in a study of STAT5B mutations in CD4+ large granular lymphocyte leukemia. Here immunoSEQ multiplex PCR was the method, and the copy in TCRdb shows in-frame clones only, minus some. Seen here are under 55,000 clones, roughly 85% observed once, and the top ten hold around 2.6%. Sequencing used CD4+ T cells from blood buffy coats. These TCRs come from a human donor in good health.

The chain combines TRBV6-5 with TRBJ2-3; unclear D gene. V was shortened by 0 bases and J by 2 bases, with 9 bases between the two germline ends. In germline, CDR1 is MNHEY, CDR2 SVGAGI. The CDR3 is 15 residues long. CDR3 sequence reads: CASSYSIRTTDTQYF. CDR3 coding DNA: TGTGCCAGCAGTTACTCGATACGGACCACAGATACGCAGTATTTT.

This clone appeared once. The chain carries TRBV27 and TRBJ2-3, with D unclear. Germline assignment: CDR1 MNHEY and CDR2 SMNVEV (reference sequence). This CDR3 contains 17 residues. V was clipped by 0 bases and J by 2 bases, with 15 bases between them. DNA of the CDR3: TGTGCCAGCAGTTTATCAGCTAGTTGGCTGGCCACAGATACGCAGTATTTT. It encodes CASSLSASWLATDTQYF.

The rearrangement links TRBV29-1 to TRBJ2-1; tentatively, D is TRBD1 (6 bases). Germline CDR1 and CDR2: SQVTM and ANQGSEA. The CDR3 has 14 residues. The V and J ends lost 7 bases and 3 bases respectively, with 16 bases between them. The CDR3 DNA reads TGCAGCGCAGCTCAGGGGATGATCTACAATGAGCAGTTCTTC. It is translated as CSAAQGMIYNEQFF.

CDR3 DNA: TGTGCCAGCAGTTTACTCGGGAGTAGCGGGCACAATGAGCAGTTCTTC. Protein sequence: CASSLLGSSGHNEQFF. This chain joins TRBV6-5 and TRBJ2-1; 7 bases match TRBD2. There are 16 residues in the CDR3. Per germline, CDR1 MNHEY and CDR2 SVGAGI. After removal of 4 bases from V and 5 bases from J, the junction contained 11 bases not matched to a gene.

The V and J genes are TRBV5-8 and TRBJ1-3; D remains ambiguous. V lost 4 bases and J 0 bases, leaving 5 bases between the germline ends. The length of the CDR3 is 13 residues. The V gene's germline CDR1 is SGHTS and CDR2 YDEGEE. The chain's CDR3 is CASSRGSGNTIYF. The CDR3 DNA reads as TGTGCCAGCAGCCGAGGCTCTGGAAACACCATATATTTT.

The chain carries TRBV6-5 and TRBJ1-5, with TRBD1 matching 7 bases. The germline CDR1 and CDR2 sequences are MNHEY and SVGAGI. CDR3 length equals 13 residues. With 8 bases clipped from V and 7 bases from J, the junction kept 8 bases outside the gene matches. CDR3 protein: CASRGGLGQPQHF. For the CDR3, the DNA is TGTGCCAGCCGAGGGGGCTTGGGACAGCCCCAGCATTTT.

The chain couples TRBV6-1 to TRBJ1-1; TRBD1 aligns across 9 bases. V dropped 3 bases and J dropped 5; count of bases not matched to a gene: 13. Germline V gene data show CDR1 as MNHNS and CDR2 as SASEGT. This CDR3 has 17 amino acids. This chain's CDR3 is CASSDHRGQTMGTEAFF. CDR3 bases: TGTGCCAGCAGTGACCACAGGGGGCAAACTATGGGGACTGAAGCTTTCTTT.

J is TRBJ1-5 and V is TRBV6-1, with D possibly matching TRBD1 (6 bases). The CDR3 extends over 13 amino acids. The V end lost 6 bases, the J end lost 6 bases, and 12 bases lay between the germline ends. The V gene's germline CDR1 is MNHNS and CDR2 SASEGT. In DNA form, the CDR3 reads TGTGCCAGCAGCCCTACAGGGACTCAGCCCCAGCATTTT. Translated: CASSPTGTQPQHF.

CDR3: CASSVDTGTNEKLFF. The CDR3 coding sequence is TGTGCCAGCAGTGTTGATACGGGAACTAATGAAAAACTGTTTTTT. The chain couples TRBV2 to TRBJ1-4; D ambiguous. The V gene lost 4 bases and the J gene lost 1 base, with 10 bases spanning the gap. There are 15 residues in the CDR3. Germline V gene sequence: CDR1 SNHLY, CDR2 FYNNEI. Full variable domain (outside the CDR3, taken from reference TRBV2 and TRBJ1-4): EPEVTQTPSHQVTQMGQEVILRCVPISNHLYFYWYRQILGQKVEFLVSFYNNEISEKSEIFDDQFSVERPDGSNFTLKIRSTKLEDSAMYFCASSVDTGTNEKLFFGSGTQLSVL.

The chain uses TRBV29-1 and TRBJ1-5; 9 bases agree with TRBD1. The CDR3 has 14 amino acids. The ends lost 5 bases at V and 6 bases at J; junction bases unmatched: 8. Germline assignment: CDR1 SQVTM and CDR2 ANQGSEA. The CDR3 is CSVSGQGGGQPQHF. CDR3 nucleotide sequence: TGCAGCGTTTCGGGACAGGGCGGAGGTCAGCCCCAGCATTTT.

The gene calls are TRBV27 and TRBJ1-5, with TRBD1 matching 8 bases. Germline assignment: CDR1 MNHEY and CDR2 SMNVEV (reference sequence). V was clipped by 3 bases and J by 2 bases; unmatched bases: 3. The CDR3 is 15 amino acids. The CDR3 region is CASSFGQGGNQPQHF. In DNA form, the CDR3 reads TGTGCCAGCAGTTTCGGACAGGGCGGCAATCAGCCCCAGCATTTT.

This chain joins TRBV7-2 and TRBJ2-2; 11 bases line up with TRBD2. Germline V gene data show CDR1 as SGHTA and CDR2 as FQGNSA. The junction had 7 bases not matched to a gene; V was cut back by 3 bases and J by 4 bases. CDR3 length equals 17 residues. The CDR3 region is CASSFHDLAGGTGELFF. The CDR3 coding sequence is TGTGCCAGCAGCTTCCACGATCTAGCGGGAGGCACCGGGGAGCTGTTTTTT.

Note on this clone: One junction end does not reproduce the germline sequence, and a read error may be involved. The chain has TRBV9 and TRBJ1-1; D remains unclear. CDR3 size: 15 residues. Germline lookup yields CDR1 SGDLS and CDR2 YYNGEE. The CDR3 protein is CASSVFDGLNTKAFF. CDR3 in DNA: TGTGCCAGCAGCGTATTTGACGGGCTGAACACTAAAGCTTTCTTT.

This chain joins TRBV28 and TRBJ2-4; tentatively, D is TRBD2 (6 bases). CDR3 length equals 15 residues. V shed 6 bases and J shed 0 bases, with 12 bases lying between them. The germline CDR1 and CDR2 sequences are MDHEN and SYDVKM. CDR3 residues: CASSLGGKAKNIQYF. DNA for the CDR3: TGTGCCAGCAGCTTGGGGGGTAAAGCCAAAAACATTCAGTACTTC.

There are a few counts of this clone. This chain joins TRBV10-3 and TRBJ1-1; maybe TRBD1 (5 bases). Trimming stripped 3 bases from V and 2 bases from J, with 10 bases between. Germline V gives CDR1 ENHRY, CDR2 SYGVKD. The CDR3 runs to 14 residues. CDR3 region: CAISELGGNTEAFF. Written as DNA, the CDR3 is TGTGCCATCAGTGAACTCGGGGGAAACACTGAAGCTTTCTTT.

This CDR3 reads CASSQDGRSNEKLFF. DNA for the CDR3: TGTGCCAGCAGCCAAGACGGTCGCTCTAATGAAAAACTGTTTTTT. V gene TRBV7-9 combines with J gene TRBJ1-4; D unclear. The CDR3 consists of 15 residues. Germline values: CDR1 SEHNR, CDR2 FQNEAQ (reference sequence). V dropped 5 bases and J dropped 3 bases, with 13 bases sitting between them.

The J gene is TRBJ1-2, the V gene TRBV27; D possibly corresponds to TRBD1 (6 bases). V lost 5 bases and J 5 bases, leaving 18 bases between the germline ends. The germline gives CDR1 MNHEY, CDR2 SMNVEV (reference sequence). The CDR3 totals 15 residues. CDR3 DNA: TGTGCCAGCAGTGCCGGGGGCAGGTGGTGGTATGGCTACACCTTC. Residues: CASSAGGRWWYGYTF.

This clone was observed once. The chain couples TRBV28 to TRBJ1-2; D not resolved. Germline V CDR1 and CDR2: MDHEN, SYDVKM. The CDR3 has 14 residues. Trimming removed 6 bases from V and 0 bases from J, with 11 bases in between. Here the CDR3 DNA reads TGTGCCAGCAGATCGGGCGGAGCTAACTATGGCTACACCTTC. It encodes CASRSGGANYGYTF.

The V and J genes are TRBV5-1 and TRBJ2-7, with 8 bases lining up with TRBD2. The germline V gene encodes CDR1 SGHRS and CDR2 YFSETQ. V lost 0 bases, J lost 6 bases, and 8 bases stayed unmatched. The CDR3 loop spans 15 amino acids. CDR3 coding DNA: TGCGCCAGCAGCTTGGAAGGGACTAGGAATCGCGAGCAGTACTTC. This sequence encodes CASSLEGTRNREQYF.

This clone was detected once. V gene TRBV20-1 combines with J gene TRBJ1-2; the D gene is possibly TRBD1 (5 bases). Trimming removed 6 bases at V and 8 bases at J, with 13 bases between. CDR3 length: 11 residues. CDR1 and CDR2 (germline): DFQATT, SNEGSKA (reference sequence). CDR3 sequence: CSARGGLGYTF. CDR3 sequence (DNA): TGCAGTGCCCGGGGGGGGTTGGGCTACACCTTC.

The V and J genes are TRBV18 and TRBJ1-1; D is possibly TRBD1 (5 bases). The CDR3 contains 15 residues. Germline V gene sequence: CDR1 KGHSH, CDR2 LQKENI. V was clipped by 3 bases and J by 0 bases, with 11 bases between them. The CDR3 coding sequence is TGTGCCAGCTCACCCGACAGAACCCTGAACACTGAAGCTTTCTTT. Translated: CASSPDRTLNTEAFF.

The chain couples TRBV19 to TRBJ2-6; D unresolved. The CDR3 contains 16 residues. Germline CDR1 LNHDA, CDR2 SQIVND (reference sequence). The germline V and J ends were trimmed by 1 base and 0 bases, with 7 bases remaining between them. The CDR3 nucleotides read TGTGCCAGTAGTATAGGTGGACCCTCTGGGGCCAACGTCCTGACTTTC. Its translation: CASSIGGPSGANVLTF.

V and J are TRBV19 and TRBJ1-2, with a weak D call TRBD1 (6 bases). CDR1 and CDR2 (germline): LNHDA, SQIVND (reference sequence). This CDR3 has 16 amino acids. The V end was cut by 8 bases, the J end by 4 bases, with 23 bases between. The CDR3 spells CASQSLGQGRFYGYTF. In nucleotides, the CDR3 is TGTGCCAGTCAGTCCCTGGGGCAGGGGCGCTTCTATGGCTACACCTTC.

Remarks on this clone: One end of the junction is discordant with germline, which a read error may explain. The chain carries TRBV6-5 and TRBJ2-2; maybe TRBD2 (6 bases). The CDR3 loop spans 12 amino acids. Per germline, CDR1 MNHEY and CDR2 SVGAGI. In nucleotides, the CDR3 is TGTGCCAGCAGTTACTCAAGGAGGGAACTGTTTTTT. This encodes CASSYSRRELFF.